This TCR beta chain was documented in a study of blood T cell repertoires in COVID-19. Some clones are missing from TCRdb's copy, which holds only in-frame ones; the method was immunoSEQ multiplex PCR. The repertoire includes 35,000 to 45,000 clones, about 82% of them detected once, and 13% to 15% sits in the top ten. V was clipped by 5 bases and J by 4 bases; unmatched bases: 3. In germline, CDR1 is SGHNT, CDR2 YENEEA. This CDR3 spans 14 amino acids. Sequenced sample: peripheral blood. The TCR comes from a human donor in a cohort sampled during active COVID-19. The rearrangement joins TRBV11-3 to TRBJ2-1; 9 nucleotides line up with TRBD2. The CDR3 DNA follows: TGTGCCAGCAGCCCTAGCGGGATGTACAATGAGCAGTTCTTC. This codes for CASSPSGMYNEQFF.